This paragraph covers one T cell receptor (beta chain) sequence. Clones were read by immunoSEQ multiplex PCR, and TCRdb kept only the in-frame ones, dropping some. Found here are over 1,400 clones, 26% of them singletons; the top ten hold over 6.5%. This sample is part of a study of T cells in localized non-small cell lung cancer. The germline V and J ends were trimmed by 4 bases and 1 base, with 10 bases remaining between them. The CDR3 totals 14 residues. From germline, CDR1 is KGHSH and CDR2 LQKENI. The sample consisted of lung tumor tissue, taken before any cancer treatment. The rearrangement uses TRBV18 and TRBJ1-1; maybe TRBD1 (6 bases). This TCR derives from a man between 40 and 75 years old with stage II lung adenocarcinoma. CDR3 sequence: CASSQGGQNTEAFF. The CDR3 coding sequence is TGTGCCAGCTCACAAGGGGGACAGAACACTGAAGCTTTCTTT.